The entry below describes one T cell receptor beta chain. The antigen is unknown. The data originate from a study of cytomegalovirus exposure and HLA in healthy donors. General observations from the study: A later analysis found first-cohort TCR clusters tended to co-occur in the 90 to 150 validation repertoires. The authors enumerated around 150 TCR beta chains as linked to cytomegalovirus.

The germline CDR1 and CDR2 sequences are ENHRY and SYGVKD. This CDR3 region has 13 residues. V trimming: 6 bases; J trimming: 2 bases; junction bases outside the gene matches: 2. It was the approximately 120-subject validation cohort, separate from the approximately 620-subject first cohort, to which the donors belonged. Sequencing used immunoSEQ multiplex PCR; TCRdb keeps in-frame clones, though not all of them. The sample lists about 150,000 clones; 87% were seen once. The chain recombines TRBV10-3 with TRBJ2-7; TRBD1 agrees at 9 bases. The receptor comes from a man younger than 35 in good health and CMV-seropositive. The sequencing input was PBMCs. The CDR3 protein is CAIRGQGAYEQYF. CDR3 sequence (DNA): TGTGCCATCAGGGGACAGGGAGCCTACGAGCAGTACTTC.